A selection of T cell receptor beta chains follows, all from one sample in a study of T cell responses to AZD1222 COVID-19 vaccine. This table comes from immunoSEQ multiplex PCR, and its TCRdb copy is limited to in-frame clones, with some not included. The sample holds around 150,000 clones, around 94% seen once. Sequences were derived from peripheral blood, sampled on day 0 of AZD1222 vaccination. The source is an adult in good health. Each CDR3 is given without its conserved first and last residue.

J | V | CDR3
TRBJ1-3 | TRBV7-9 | ASSFSPPLGPVSGNTIY
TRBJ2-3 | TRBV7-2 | ASSPRSGGSTDTQY
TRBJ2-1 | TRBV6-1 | ASSEAQGSYNEQF
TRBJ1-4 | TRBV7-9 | ASRRGVSNEKLF
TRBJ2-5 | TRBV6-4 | ASSNEAGGQETQY
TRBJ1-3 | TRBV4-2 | ASSPAYGGNTIY
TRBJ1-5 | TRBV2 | ASSVSRGNQPQH
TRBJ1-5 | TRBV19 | ASRGPSGQPQH
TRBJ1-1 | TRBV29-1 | SVLLPNTEAF
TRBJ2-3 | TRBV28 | ASSLGTSGAGADTQY
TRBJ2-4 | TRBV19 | ASSPWTSGGLAKNIQY
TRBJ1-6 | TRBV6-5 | ASSKDRGPSPLH